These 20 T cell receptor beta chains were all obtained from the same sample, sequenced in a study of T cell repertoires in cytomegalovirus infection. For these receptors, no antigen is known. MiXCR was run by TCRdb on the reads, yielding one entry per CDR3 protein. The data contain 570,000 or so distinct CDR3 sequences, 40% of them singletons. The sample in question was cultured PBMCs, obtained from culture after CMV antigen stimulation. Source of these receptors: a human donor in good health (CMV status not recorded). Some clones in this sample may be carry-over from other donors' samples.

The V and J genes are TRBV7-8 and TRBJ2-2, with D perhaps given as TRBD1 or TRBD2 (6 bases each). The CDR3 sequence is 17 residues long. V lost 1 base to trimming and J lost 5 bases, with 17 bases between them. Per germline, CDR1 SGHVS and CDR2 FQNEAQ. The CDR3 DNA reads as TGTGCCAGCAGCTTAGTACCGGGCGGAGGGGGGACCGGGGAGCTGTTTTTT. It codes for CASSLVPGGGGTGELFF.

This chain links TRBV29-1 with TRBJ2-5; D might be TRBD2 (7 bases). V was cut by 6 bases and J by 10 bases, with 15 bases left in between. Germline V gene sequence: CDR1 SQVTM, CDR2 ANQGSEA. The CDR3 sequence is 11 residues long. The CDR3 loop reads CSVRRGGDQYF. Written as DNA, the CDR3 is TGCAGCGTGAGGAGGGGGGGTGACCAGTACTTC.

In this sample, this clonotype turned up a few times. The CDR3 region has the DNA TGCAGCGTGGCCCCACGGGACAGTTCTTTCTCCTACGAGCAGTACTTC. Protein sequence: CSVAPRDSSFSYEQYF. The chain recombines TRBV29-1 with TRBJ2-7; 7 nucleotides match TRBD1. V was clipped by 6 bases and J by 0 bases; unmatched bases: 14. The CDR3 runs 16 residues. Looked up from germline, CDR1 is SQVTM and CDR2 is ANQGSEA.

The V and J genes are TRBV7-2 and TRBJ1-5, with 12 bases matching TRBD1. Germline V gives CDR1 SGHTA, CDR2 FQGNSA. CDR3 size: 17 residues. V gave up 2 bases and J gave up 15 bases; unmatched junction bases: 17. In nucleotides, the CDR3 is TGTGCCAGCAGCTTAAACCCCCCTGGGACAGGGGGCGAGTATGGGCATTTT. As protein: CASSLNPPGTGGEYGHF.

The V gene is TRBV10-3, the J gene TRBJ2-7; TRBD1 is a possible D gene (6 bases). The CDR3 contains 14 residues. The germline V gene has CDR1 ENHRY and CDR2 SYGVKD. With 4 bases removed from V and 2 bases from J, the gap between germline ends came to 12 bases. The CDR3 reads CAISVSDSPYEQYF. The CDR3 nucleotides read TGTGCCATCAGTGTATCGGACAGCCCCTACGAGCAGTACTTC.

The CDR3 reads CASTLTGGSSNEKLFF. CDR3 bases: TGTGCCAGCACCCTGACAGGGGGCTCATCTAATGAAAAACTGTTTTTT. This rearrangement joins TRBV5-6 to TRBJ1-4; the match to TRBD1 covers 10 bases. Germline values: CDR1 SGHDT, CDR2 YYEEEE. With V trimmed by 6 bases and J by 3 bases, 8 bases remained unmatched. CDR3 length: 16 residues.

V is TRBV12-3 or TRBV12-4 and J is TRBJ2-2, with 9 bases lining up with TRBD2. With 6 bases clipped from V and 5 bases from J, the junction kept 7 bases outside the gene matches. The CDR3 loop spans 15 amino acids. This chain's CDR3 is CASRPGLAVTGELFF. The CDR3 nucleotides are TGTGCCAGCAGGCCGGGACTAGCAGTAACCGGGGAGCTGTTTTTT.

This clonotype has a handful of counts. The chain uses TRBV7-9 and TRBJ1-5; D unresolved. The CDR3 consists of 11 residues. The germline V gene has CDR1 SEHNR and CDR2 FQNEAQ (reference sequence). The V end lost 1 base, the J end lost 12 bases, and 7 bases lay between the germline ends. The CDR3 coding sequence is TGTGCCAGCAGCTTAGAGGAGGGCCAGCATTTT. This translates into CASSLEEGQHF.

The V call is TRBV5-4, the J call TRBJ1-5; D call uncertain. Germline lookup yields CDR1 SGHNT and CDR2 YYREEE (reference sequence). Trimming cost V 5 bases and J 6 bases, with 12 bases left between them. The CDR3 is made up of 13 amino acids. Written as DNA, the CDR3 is TGTGCCAGCAGTACGGCTCTAGGTCAGCCCCAGCATTTT. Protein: CASSTALGQPQHF. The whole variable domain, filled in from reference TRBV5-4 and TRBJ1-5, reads ETGVTQSPTHLIKTRGQQVTLRCSSQSGHNTVSWYQQALGQGPQFIFQYYREEENGRGNFPPRFSGLQFPNYSSELNVNALELDDSALYLCASSTALGQPQHFGDGTRLSIL.

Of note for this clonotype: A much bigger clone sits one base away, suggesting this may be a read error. DNA of the CDR3: TGTGCCAGCAACTTGCTGGGGGCTAGCTCCTACAATGAGCAGTTCTTC. This gives the protein CASNLLGASSYNEQFF. This chain links TRBV7-2 with TRBJ2-1, with D maybe TRBD1 (6 bases). This CDR3 is 16 amino acids long. Germline CDR1 and CDR2: SGHTA and FQGNSA. The V end lost 7 bases, the J end lost 0 bases, and 16 bases lay between the germline ends.

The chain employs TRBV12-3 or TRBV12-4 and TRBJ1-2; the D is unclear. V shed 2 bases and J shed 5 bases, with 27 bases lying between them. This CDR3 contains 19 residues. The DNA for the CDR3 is TGTGCCAGCAGTTTAATTAACCCTGCGCCGACCAGTATACTATATGGCTACACCTTC. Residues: CASSLINPAPTSILYGYTF.

The chain's CDR3 is CASSVFSGENTEAFF. As DNA, the CDR3 is TGTGCCAGCAGCGTATTTTCGGGGGAGAACACTGAAGCTTTCTTT. The gene calls are TRBV9 and TRBJ1-1; perhaps TRBD1 as D (5 bases). The V end was cut by 1 base, the J end by 1 base, with 11 bases between. The CDR3 consists of 15 residues. Germline-derived CDR1 and CDR2 are SGDLS and YYNGEE.

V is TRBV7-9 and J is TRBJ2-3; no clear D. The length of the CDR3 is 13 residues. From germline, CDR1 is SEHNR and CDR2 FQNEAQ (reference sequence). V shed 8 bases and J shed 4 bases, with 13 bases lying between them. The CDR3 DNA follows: TGTGCCAGCTCTGAGGCTGGGGCAGATACGCAGTATTTT. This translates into CASSEAGADTQYF.

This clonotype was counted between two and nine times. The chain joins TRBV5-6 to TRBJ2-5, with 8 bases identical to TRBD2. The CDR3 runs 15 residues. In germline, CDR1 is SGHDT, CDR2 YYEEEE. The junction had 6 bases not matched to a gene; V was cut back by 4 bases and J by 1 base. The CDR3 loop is CASSRPREGQETQYF. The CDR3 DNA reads TGTGCCAGCAGCCGCCCTCGGGAGGGCCAAGAGACCCAGTACTTC.

In DNA, the CDR3 is TGTGCCAGCAGTGTGGTCTTTCGAGGAGATACGCAGTATTTT. Protein: CASSVVFRGDTQYF. The V call is TRBV2, the J call TRBJ2-3; D is unclear. The CDR3 extends over 14 amino acids. Germline lookup yields CDR1 SNHLY and CDR2 FYNNEI. V was trimmed by 4 bases and J by 5 bases, leaving 13 bases between them.

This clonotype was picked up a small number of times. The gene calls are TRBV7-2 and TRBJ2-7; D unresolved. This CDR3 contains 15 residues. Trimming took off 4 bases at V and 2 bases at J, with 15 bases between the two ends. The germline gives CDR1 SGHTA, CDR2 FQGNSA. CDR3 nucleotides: TGTGCCAGCAGCTCTCTGGTAGGGCAACCCTACGAGCAGTACTTC. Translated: CASSSLVGQPYEQYF.

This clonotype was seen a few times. The CDR3 sequence is CASSSTGEPNYGYTF. The CDR3 DNA sequence: TGTGCCAGCAGTTCCACAGGAGAACCTAACTATGGCTACACCTTC. The rearrangement uses TRBV28 and TRBJ1-2; a weak D match, TRBD1 (5 bases). V was pared by 4 bases and J by 0 bases, with 12 bases between. CDR3 length equals 15 residues. In germline, CDR1 is MDHEN, CDR2 SYDVKM.

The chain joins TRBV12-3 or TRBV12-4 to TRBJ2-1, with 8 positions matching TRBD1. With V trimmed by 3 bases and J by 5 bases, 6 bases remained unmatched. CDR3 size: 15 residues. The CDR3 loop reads CASSLRARGHNEQFF. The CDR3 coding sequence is TGTGCCAGCAGTTTGAGAGCCAGGGGGCACAATGAGCAGTTCTTC.

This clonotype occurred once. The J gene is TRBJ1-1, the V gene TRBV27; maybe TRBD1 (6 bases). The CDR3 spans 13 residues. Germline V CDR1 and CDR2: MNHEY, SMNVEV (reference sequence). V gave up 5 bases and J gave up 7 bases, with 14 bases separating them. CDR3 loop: CASSPTGGGEAFF. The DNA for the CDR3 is TGTGCCAGCAGTCCGACAGGAGGTGGTGAAGCTTTCTTT.

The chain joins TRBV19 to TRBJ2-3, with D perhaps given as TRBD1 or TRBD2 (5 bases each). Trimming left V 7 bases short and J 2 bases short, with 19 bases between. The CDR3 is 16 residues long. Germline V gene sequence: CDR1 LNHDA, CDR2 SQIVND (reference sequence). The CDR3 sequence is CASTGPRGLSTDTQYF. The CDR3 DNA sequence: TGTGCCAGTACAGGCCCCCGGGGCCTATCCACAGATACGCAGTATTTT.